The present T cell receptor beta chain was sequenced within a study of blood T cell repertoires in COVID-19. The wider study: Sample material is recorded as cDNA or gDNA derived from T cells, B-cell-depleted T cells, or PBMCs.

TCRdb's table, derived via immunoSEQ multiplex PCR, lists solely in-frame clones and lacks some. The repertoire has about 280,000 clones, more than 85% of them found once; the top ten carry approximately 2.9%. Cohorts were determined from participant-reported clinical history. This CDR3 has 13 amino acids. Germline CDR1 reads LGHDT; CDR2 reads YNNKEL (reference sequence). The V end lost 6 bases, the J end lost 9 bases, and 18 bases lay between the germline ends. This receptor was identified in a man aged 40-50 years who had been exposed to COVID-19. The gene calls are TRBV3-1 (or the pseudogene TRBV3-2) and TRBJ2-7; D is perhaps TRBD2 (6 bases). The sample consisted of PBMCs or T cells enriched from blood (not recorded which). CDR3 nucleotides: TGTGCCAGCAGTCGGGACTCTCCCGATGGGCAGTACTTC. Translated: CASSRDSPDGQYF.